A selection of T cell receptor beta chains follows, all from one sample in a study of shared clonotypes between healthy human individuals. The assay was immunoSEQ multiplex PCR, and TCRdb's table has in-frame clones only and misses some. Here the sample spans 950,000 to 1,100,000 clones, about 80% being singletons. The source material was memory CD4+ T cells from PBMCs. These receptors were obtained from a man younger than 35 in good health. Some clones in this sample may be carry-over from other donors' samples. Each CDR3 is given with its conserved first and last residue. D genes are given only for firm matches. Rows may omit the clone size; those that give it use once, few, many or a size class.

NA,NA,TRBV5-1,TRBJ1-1,TGCGCCAGCAGCTTGGGGAGAACAGCGAACACTGAAGCTTTCTTT,CASSLGRTANTEAFF
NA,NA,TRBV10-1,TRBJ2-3,TGCGCCAGCAGTGAGAGCCAGACAGATACGCAGTATTTT,CASSESQTDTQYF
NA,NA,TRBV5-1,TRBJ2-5,TGCGCCAGCAGCCAGGGATTTGTGGAGACCCAGTACTTC,CASSQGFVETQYF
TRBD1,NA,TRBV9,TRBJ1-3,TGTGCCAGCAGCACTCGGACAGGGTACGGAAACACCATATATTTT,CASSTRTGYGNTIYF
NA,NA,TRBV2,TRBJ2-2,TGTGCCAGCATTTTAGATGGGGAAGCCGGGGAGCTGTTTTTT,CASILDGEAGELFF
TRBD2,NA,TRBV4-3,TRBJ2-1,TGCGCCAGCAGCCAAGGAGGAAGCGGGAGGCCAGCCTACAATGAGCAGTTCTTC,CASSQGGSGRPAYNEQFF
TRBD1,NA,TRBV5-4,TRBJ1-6,TGTGCCAGCACCCGGGACAGGGATAATTCACCCCTCCACTTT,CASTRDRDNSPLHF
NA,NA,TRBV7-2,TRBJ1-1,TGTGCCAGCAGCTTAGGTCGAGGTCTGAACACTGAAGCTTTCTTT,CASSLGRGLNTEAFF
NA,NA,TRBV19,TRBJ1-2,TGTGCCAGCCAGTCCGGGTCTCTCGGCTACACCTTC,CASQSGSLGYTF
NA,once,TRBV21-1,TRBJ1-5,TGTGCCAGCAGCAAGATAACGGGGCGTGGCAATCAGCCCCAGCATTTT,CASSKITGRGNQPQHF
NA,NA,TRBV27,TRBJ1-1,TGTGCCAGCAGTTTCGCTGCGGGCAGGGGAGGCACTGAAGCTTTCTTT,CASSFAAGRGGTEAFF
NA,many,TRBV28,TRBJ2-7,TGTGCCAGCAAAGTAGGGGGGGCCGATCACGAGCAGTACTTC,CASKVGGADHEQYF
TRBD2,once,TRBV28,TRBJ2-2,TGTGCCACAACTAGCGGGAGTCGCACCGGGGAGCTGTTTTTT,CATTSGSRTGELFF
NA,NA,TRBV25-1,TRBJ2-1,TGTGCCAGCAGTAGAGAACTCAATGAGCAGTTCTTC,CASSRELNEQFF
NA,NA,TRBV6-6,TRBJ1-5,TGTGCCAGCAGTTATATTACAGGGCCAGGTAGTCAGCCCCAGCATTTT,CASSYITGPGSQPQHF
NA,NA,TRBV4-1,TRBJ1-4,TGCGCCAGCAGCCAAGACGACAGGCCAACTAATGAAAAACTGTTTTTT,CASSQDDRPTNEKLFF
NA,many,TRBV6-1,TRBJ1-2,TGTGCCAGCAGTGAAAGGGGATGGGGCTACACCTTC,CASSERGWGYTF
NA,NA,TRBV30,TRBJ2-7,TGTGCCTGGAGGACAGCCCACTACGAGCAGTACTTC,CAWRTAHYEQYF
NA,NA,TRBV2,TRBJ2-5,TGTGCCAGCTGCGGGGGCGAGGGGGAGACCCAGTACTTC,CASCGGEGETQYF
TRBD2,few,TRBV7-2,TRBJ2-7,TGTGCCAGCAGCCCAGCTAGCGGGCGTACCTACGAGCAGTACTTC,CASSPASGRTYEQYF
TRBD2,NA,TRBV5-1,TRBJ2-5,TGCGCCAGCAGCTTGGGTAGCGGGAGAACATCGGTTTTTTTAGAGACCCAGTACTTC,CASSLGSGRTSVFLETQYF
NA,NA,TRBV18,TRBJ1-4,TGTGCCAGCTCACCGGCGCGGAACAATGAAAAACTGTTTTTT,CASSPARNNEKLFF
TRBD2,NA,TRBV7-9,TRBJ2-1,TGTGCCAGCAGCCGGACTAGCGGGATGAATGAGCAGTTCTTC,CASSRTSGMNEQFF
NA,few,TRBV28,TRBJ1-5,TGTGCCAGCAGAGCCCAAAACAGGTTCGGGCAGCCCCAGCATTTT,CASRAQNRFGQPQHF
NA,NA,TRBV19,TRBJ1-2,TGTGCCAGTGCCAATGCTAACTATGGCTACACCTTC,CASANANYGYTF
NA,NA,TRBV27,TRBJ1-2,TGTGCCAGCAGTTTAAAAGGCCGGGGAGGGGTCTATGGCTACACCTTC,CASSLKGRGGVYGYTF
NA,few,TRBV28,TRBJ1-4,TGTGCCAGCAGTTTAGGAGGCGTTCGGGGTGGGGAAAAACTGTTTTTT,CASSLGGVRGGEKLFF
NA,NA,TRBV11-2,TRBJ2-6,TGTGCCAGCAGCTTAGTCTCTGGGGCCAACGTCCTGACTTTC,CASSLVSGANVLTF
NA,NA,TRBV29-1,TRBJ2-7,TGCAGCGTGGCAGAGGGAGCCTACGAGCAGTACTTC,CSVAEGAYEQYF
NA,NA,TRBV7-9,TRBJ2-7,TGTGCCAGCAGCCCCCTCGGAAGGTTCGACGAGCAGTACTTC,CASSPLGRFDEQYF
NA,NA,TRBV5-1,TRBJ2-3,TGCGCCAGCAGCTCGGCCTTAGTCCTTGGTACAGATACGCAGTATTTT,CASSSALVLGTDTQYF
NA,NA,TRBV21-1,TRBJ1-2,TGTGCCAGGGGACAAGGGCAGGGCGATGGCTACACCTTC,CARGQGQGDGYTF
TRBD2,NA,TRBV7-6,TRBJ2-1,TGTGCCAGCAGCTTAAGCCTAGCGGGAGGGGATGAGCAGTTCTTC,CASSLSLAGGDEQFF
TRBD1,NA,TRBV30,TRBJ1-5,TGTGCCTGGTGTACAGGGGGCGGTCAGCCCCAGCATTTT,CAWCTGGGQPQHF
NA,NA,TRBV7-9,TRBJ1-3,TGTGCCAGCAGCTCTCCCCCAGGGGTTAGTTCTGGAAACACCATATATTTT,CASSSPPGVSSGNTIYF
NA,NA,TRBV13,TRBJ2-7,TGTGCCAGCAGCTTAAACAGGGCCTACGAGCAGTACTTC,CASSLNRAYEQYF
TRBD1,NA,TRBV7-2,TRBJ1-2,TGTGCCAGCAGCAAACGGCAGGGGGGGAACTATGGCTACACCTTC,CASSKRQGGNYGYTF
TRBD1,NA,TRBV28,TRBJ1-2,TGTGCCATTTCGAACGGGGACAGGGGGTATGGCTACACCTTC,CAISNGDRGYGYTF
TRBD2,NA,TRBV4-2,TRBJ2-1,TGTGCCAGCAGCCAAGTCGTGTCGGGAGGGAACAATGAGCAGTTCTTC,CASSQVVSGGNNEQFF
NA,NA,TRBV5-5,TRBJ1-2,TGTGCCAGCAGCTCGCCTTGGATGGGGGAGGGCTACACCTTC,CASSSPWMGEGYTF
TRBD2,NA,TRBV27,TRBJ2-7,TGTGCCAGCATCCCAGCGGGATATCCAAGGGAGCAGTACTTC,CASIPAGYPREQYF
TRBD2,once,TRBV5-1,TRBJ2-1,TGCGCCAGCAGCCCCCCGGGGACTAGCGGGCCGTACAATGAGCAGTTCTTC,CASSPPGTSGPYNEQFF
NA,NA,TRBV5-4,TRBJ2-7,TGTGCCAGCAGCTTGGAGTTCGACACCGAGCAGTACTTC,CASSLEFDTEQYF
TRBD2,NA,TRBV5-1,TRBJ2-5,TGCGCCAGCAGCTCGGGACTAGCGGGGTCGGGGGAGACCCAGTACTTC,CASSSGLAGSGETQYF
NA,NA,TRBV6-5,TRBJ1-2,TGTGCCAGCAGTTACTCGATTGGGGGGGTAGTTGGCTACACCTTC,CASSYSIGGVVGYTF
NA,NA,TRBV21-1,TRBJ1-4,TGTGCCAGCAGCAAAGTTAATCGACACTTTCCAACCCCCGACTATAATGAAAAACTGTTTTTT,CASSKVNRHFPTPDYNEKLFF
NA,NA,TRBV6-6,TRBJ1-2,TGTGCCAGCAGTTACTCGGTGGGGGGGCACACCTTC,CASSYSVGGHTF
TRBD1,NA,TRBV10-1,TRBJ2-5,TGCGCCAGCAGTGGGGGCAGGGGGCGCGGGGAGACCCAGTACTTC,CASSGGRGRGETQYF
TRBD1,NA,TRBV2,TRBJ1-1,TGTGCCAGCCAGCGGGACAGGAACACTGAAGCTTTCTTT,CASQRDRNTEAFF
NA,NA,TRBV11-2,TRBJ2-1,TGTGCCAGCAGCTCCCAGCGCGGGCATGAGCAGTTCTTC,CASSSQRGHEQFF
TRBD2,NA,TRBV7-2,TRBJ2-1,TGTGCCAGCAGCCTCGGGAGGGCCGGTGAGCAGTTCTTC,CASSLGRAGEQFF